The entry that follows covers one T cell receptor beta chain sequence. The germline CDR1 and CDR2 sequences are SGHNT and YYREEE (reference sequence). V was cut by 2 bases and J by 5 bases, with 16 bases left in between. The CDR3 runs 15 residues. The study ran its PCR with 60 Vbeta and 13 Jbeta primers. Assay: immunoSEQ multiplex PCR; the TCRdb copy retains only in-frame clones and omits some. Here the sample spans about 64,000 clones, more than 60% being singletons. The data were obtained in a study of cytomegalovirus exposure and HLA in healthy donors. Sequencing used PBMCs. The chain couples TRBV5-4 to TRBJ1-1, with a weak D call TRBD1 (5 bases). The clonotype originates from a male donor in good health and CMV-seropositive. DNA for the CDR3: TGTGCCAGCAGCTTCTCAGGGTCGGATAGGACTGAAGCTTTCTTT. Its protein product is CASSFSGSDRTEAFF.